These 6 T cell receptor beta chains came from one sample sequenced in a study of T cell repertoires in cytomegalovirus infection. TCRdb reprocessed the reads via MiXCR and lists one record per CDR3 protein. There are around 450,000 distinct CDR3 sequences in the sample; approximately 32% occur only once, and roughly 15% lies in the top ten. Input material: PBMCs. The receptor source for this set is a human donor in good health (CMV status not recorded). Some clones in this sample may be carry-over from other donors' samples.

Points on this clonotype: A much bigger clone sits one base away, suggesting this may be a read error. The chain joins TRBV7-3 to TRBJ2-7, with 7 bases lining up with TRBD1. The CDR3 has 12 amino acids. The germline gives CDR1 SGHTA, CDR2 FQGTGA. CDR3 DNA sequence: TGTGCCAGCAGCTTAATCGGGACAGATCCGAGGTTC. Residues: CASSLIGTDPRF.

The V call is TRBV23-1, the J call TRBJ1-1; D is unresolved. TRBV23-1 is sorted into the ORF group, with uncertain function. The CDR3 runs 16 residues. Trimming pared 6 bases from V and 1 base from J, leaving 18 bases between. CDR3 amino acids: CASRLPDVWENTEAFF. The CDR3 nucleotides are TGCGCCAGCAGACTACCGGACGTTTGGGAGAACACTGAAGCTTTCTTT.

CDR3 in amino acids: CASSSLGGFDSPLHF. CDR3 in DNA: TGTGCCAGCAGTTCCCTCGGGGGGTTTGATTCACCCCTCCACTTT. The gene calls are TRBV27 and TRBJ1-6, with D possibly matching TRBD1 (5 bases). Deletions cut 4 bases from V and 8 bases from J, with 15 bases between. Germline V gene sequence: CDR1 MNHEY, CDR2 SMNVEV (reference sequence). This CDR3 is built from 15 residues.

This clonotype appeared many times. The CDR3 sequence is CASSLSRDLSRYPLHF. CDR3 nucleotides: TGTGCCAGCAGCCTTAGCCGGGACTTGTCGAGGTATCCCCTCCACTTT. The chain employs TRBV7-6 and TRBJ1-6; perhaps TRBD1 as D (5 bases). This CDR3 is built from 16 residues. Trimming shortened V by 5 bases and J by 13 bases, and 24 bases separated the two germline ends. The germline CDR1 and CDR2 sequences are SGHVS and FNYEAQ.

This clonotype was counted a few times. The J gene is TRBJ2-1, the V gene TRBV2; TRBD2 aligns across 8 bases. Germline V CDR1 and CDR2: SNHLY, FYNNEI. V lost 4 bases, J lost 3 bases, and 8 bases stayed unmatched. CDR3 size: 16 residues. This chain's CDR3 is CASSVPSGGLYNEQFF. As DNA, the CDR3 is TGTGCCAGCAGTGTTCCCAGCGGGGGCCTCTACAATGAGCAGTTCTTC.

There are many counts of this clonotype. The chain recombines TRBV7-2 with TRBJ2-7, with D unclear. The ends were cut back, 6 bases at V and 0 bases at J, with 18 bases in the middle. Germline values: CDR1 SGHTA, CDR2 FQGNSA. The CDR3 spans 16 residues. CDR3 residues: CASRSWVTDISYEQYF. CDR3 DNA: TGTGCCAGCAGGTCTTGGGTTACTGACATCTCCTACGAGCAGTACTTC.